The next 18 T cell receptor beta chains were all read from a single sample in a study of radiation and T cells in renal cell carcinoma. Noted treatment: treatment-naive control, cytoreductive nephrectomy. The protocol was immunoSEQ multiplex PCR, while the TCRdb copy is restricted to in-frame clones and leaves out a portion. Of some 21,000 clones detected, 45% to 55% appear once; the ten largest clones hold roughly 21%. The sequences come from tumor tissue, collected from a patient whose treatment was nephrectomy without radiotherapy. The receptors shown here come from a human donor with renal cell carcinoma.

This clone was detected a few times. J is TRBJ2-1 and V is TRBV7-2; D could derive from TRBD1 or TRBD2 (5 bases each). Germline assignment: CDR1 SGHTA and CDR2 FQGNSA. The CDR3 totals 17 residues. Trimming cost V 4 bases and J 1 base, with 17 bases left between them. CDR3 DNA sequence: TGTGCCAGCAGCTGGGACCTTGGCAGGTTATCCTACAATGAGCAGTTCTTC. This translates into CASSWDLGRLSYNEQFF.

The rearrangement uses TRBV5-1 and TRBJ2-5; TRBD1 is a possible D gene (6 bases). V gave up 5 bases and J gave up 0 bases, with 8 bases separating them. This CDR3 spans 13 amino acids. Germline CDR1 is SGHRS and CDR2 is YFSETQ. CDR3: CASRQGNQETQYF. CDR3 nucleotides: TGCGCCAGCAGGCAGGGGAACCAAGAGACCCAGTACTTC.

This clone has more than one count but fewer than ten. This rearrangement joins TRBV7-2 to TRBJ1-6, with 7 bases matching TRBD1. The CDR3 has 14 residues. Germline assignment: CDR1 SGHTA and CDR2 FQGNSA. Trimming at V came to 3 bases and at J to 7 bases, leaving 3 bases not matched to a gene. This chain's CDR3 is CASSLTGPNSPLHF. Written as DNA, the CDR3 is TGTGCCAGCAGCTTGACAGGGCCGAATTCACCCCTCCACTTT.

The rearrangement joins TRBV5-6 to TRBJ2-1; TRBD1 matches at 9 bases. The CDR3 extends over 15 amino acids. Per germline, CDR1 SGHDT and CDR2 YYEEEE. Trimming at V came to 0 bases and at J to 10 bases, leaving 8 bases not matched to a gene. Here the CDR3 DNA reads TGTGCCAGCAGCTTGGGGGACAGGGCTGAACGGGAGCAGTTCTTC. Amino acids: CASSLGDRAEREQFF.

This chain links TRBV9 with TRBJ2-7; D is perhaps TRBD2 (7 bases). The CDR3 runs to 14 residues. Germline loops: CDR1 SGDLS, CDR2 YYNGEE. V gave up 4 bases and J gave up 4 bases, with 15 bases separating them. CDR3 coding DNA: TGTGCCAGCAGCCCTTTGGGGGGGCGGTACGAGCAGTACTTC. This codes for CASSPLGGRYEQYF.

V and J are TRBV6-1 and TRBJ1-4; D might be TRBD1 (5 bases). With 2 bases removed from V and 6 bases from J, the gap between germline ends came to 13 bases. The germline CDR1 and CDR2 sequences are MNHNS and SASEGT. The CDR3 runs to 15 residues. Written as DNA, the CDR3 is TGTGCCAGCAGTGAATTCTCCTGGGGGGATGAAAAACTGTTTTTT. Its protein product is CASSEFSWGDEKLFF.

V is TRBV9 and J is TRBJ1-1; a weak D match, TRBD1 (5 bases). Germline values: CDR1 SGDLS, CDR2 YYNGEE. This CDR3 is 16 amino acids long. The ends were cut back, 0 bases at V and 0 bases at J, with 12 bases in the middle. The CDR3 DNA reads TGTGCCAGCAGCGTAGGGCAGGGAGTAATGAACACTGAAGCTTTCTTT. Protein: CASSVGQGVMNTEAFF.

The V and J genes are TRBV11-3 and TRBJ2-7, with D perhaps matching TRBD2 (5 bases). Trimming cost V 5 bases and J 7 bases, with 15 bases left between them. The CDR3 sequence is 13 residues long. Germline loops: CDR1 SGHNT, CDR2 YENEEA. DNA for the CDR3: TGTGCCAGCAGCCCACACCTGGGCGGGGAGCAGTACTTC. Translating gives CASSPHLGGEQYF.

The chain joins TRBV11-1 to TRBJ2-7, with TRBD1 identical over 9 bases. This CDR3 spans 15 amino acids. V lost 1 base and J lost 3; bases outside the gene matches: 4. CDR1 is SGHAT and CDR2 is FQDESV in the germline V gene (reference sequence). CDR3 sequence reads: CASSLDRGLYYEQYF. CDR3 DNA: TGTGCCAGCAGCTTAGACAGGGGGCTCTACTACGAGCAGTACTTC.

This chain uses TRBV4-3 with TRBJ2-3; 9 nucleotides agree with TRBD1. Germline V gene lookup returns CDR1 LGHNA and CDR2 YSLEER. There are 18 residues in the CDR3. V shed 0 bases, J shed 4 bases, and the junction held 11 bases outside the gene matches. CDR3: CASSQDTGGDSHPDTQYF. CDR3 nucleotide sequence: TGCGCCAGCAGCCAAGATACAGGGGGCGATTCACACCCAGATACGCAGTATTTT.

Regarding this clone: Other DNA variants within this sample encode the same CDR3. V gene TRBV5-1 combines with J gene TRBJ1-5; D is undetermined. The V gene's germline CDR1 is SGHRS and CDR2 YFSETQ. Trimming stripped 0 bases from V and 0 bases from J, with 10 bases between. This CDR3 region has 16 residues. As DNA, the CDR3 is TGCGCCAGCAGCTTGGACGGAGGTCCTAGCAATCAGCCCCAGCATTTT. This translates into CASSLDGGPSNQPQHF.

The chain carries TRBV5-1 and TRBJ2-2, with D perhaps given as TRBD1 or TRBD2 (5 bases each). The CDR3 extends over 13 amino acids. V lost 7 bases to trimming and J lost 3 bases, with 10 bases between them. The V gene's germline CDR1 is SGHRS and CDR2 YFSETQ. The CDR3 reads CASGGSDTGELFF. The DNA of the CDR3 is TGCGCCAGCGGGGGTTCCGACACCGGGGAGCTGTTTTTT. The complete variable domain, with remaining parts taken from reference TRBV5-1 and TRBJ2-2, reads KAGVTQTPRYLIKTRGQQVTLSCSPISGHRSVSWYQQTPGQGLQFLFEYFSETQRNKGNFPGRFSGRQFSNSRSEMNVSTLELGDSALYLCASGGSDTGELFFGEGSRLTVL.

In nucleotides, the CDR3 is TGTGCCAGCAGCTTCGAGTCATTCCACCGACATTCACCCCTCCACTTT. It encodes CASSFESFHRHSPLHF. The chain employs TRBV7-9 and TRBJ1-6; the D is unclear. The ends were cut back, 3 bases at V and 8 bases at J, with 17 bases in the middle. Germline loops: CDR1 SEHNR, CDR2 FQNEAQ (reference sequence). The CDR3 length is 16 residues. The full variable domain, rest sourced from reference TRBV7-9 and TRBJ1-6, is DTGVSQNPRHKITKRGQNVTFRCDPISEHNRLYWYRQTLGQGPEFLTYFQNEAQLEKSRLLSDRFSAERPKGSFSTLEIQRTEQGDSAMYLCASSFESFHRHSPLHFGNGTRLTVT.

This clone is labeled as medium-sized. J is TRBJ1-6 and V is TRBV7-3; TRBD1 aligns across 7 bases. Germline trimming cut 1 base from V and 6 bases from J; bases unmatched to any gene: 6. The CDR3 covers 16 residues. Per germline, CDR1 SGHTA and CDR2 FQGTGA. The CDR3 protein is CASSLIGGAPNSPLHF. For the CDR3, the DNA is TGTGCCAGCAGCTTAATAGGGGGCGCACCTAATTCACCCCTCCACTTT.

This clone was observed a handful of times. The genes are TRBV4-3 and TRBJ2-5; D may correspond to TRBD1 or TRBD2 (5 bases each). Germline V gene data show CDR1 as LGHNA and CDR2 as YSLEER. The CDR3 is 19 residues long. Trimming took off 0 bases at V and 3 bases at J, with 23 bases between the two ends. In DNA form, the CDR3 reads TGCGCCAGCAGCCAAGATGGGCTGGAGACGGGACGGTGGAAAGAGACCCAGTACTTC. The encoded protein is CASSQDGLETGRWKETQYF.

V usage is TRBV10-3 and J usage is TRBJ1-2, with 10 bases matching TRBD1. The CDR3 has 15 amino acids. Germline CDR1 is ENHRY and CDR2 is SYGVKD. V lost 7 bases to trimming and J lost 7 bases; unmatched junction nucleotides: 12. The CDR3 DNA sequence: TGTGCCATCACCCCCGGGGACAGGGGACATTTTGGCTACACCTTC. It is translated as CAITPGDRGHFGYTF.

The J gene is TRBJ1-2, the V gene TRBV4-3; 7 bases are a match to TRBD1. Germline assignment: CDR1 LGHNA and CDR2 YSLEER. The CDR3 consists of 18 residues. V gave up 1 base and J gave up 4 bases; unmatched junction bases: 15. The CDR3 protein is CASSQVTGTQGRPYGYTF. DNA of the CDR3: TGCGCCAGCAGCCAAGTGACAGGGACCCAGGGAAGGCCCTATGGCTACACCTTC.

The genes are TRBV5-8 and TRBJ2-2; possible D gene TRBD2, 6 bases. This CDR3 has 17 residues. In germline, CDR1 is SGHTS, CDR2 YDEGEE. Deletions cut 1 base from V and 0 bases from J, with 13 bases between. The CDR3 reads CASSLFVGGTNTGELFF. In DNA form, the CDR3 reads TGTGCCAGCAGCTTGTTTGTCGGGGGAACGAACACCGGGGAGCTGTTTTTT.